This T cell receptor beta chain was recorded in a study of shared clonotypes between healthy human individuals. Per the germline V gene, CDR1 is SEHNR and CDR2 is FQNEAQ (reference sequence). V was shortened by 0 bases and J by 2 bases, with 11 bases between the two germline ends. This CDR3 comprises 16 residues. As defined, naive CD8 cells were CD45RO-negative and positively selected for CCR7, with terminally differentiated effector memory CD45RA+ cells excluded. Only in-frame clones appear in the TCRdb table, and some are missing; sequencing was by immunoSEQ multiplex PCR. The data contain approximately 720,000 clones, 92% of them singletons. Study-wide results and limits: Sampling covered nothing but blood. Tissue TCR repertoires likely differ from those found in blood.

For this clone: Its antigen is not known.

The sequenced sample was naive CD8+ T cells sorted from blood. The source is a man aged 25-40 years in good health. The V call is TRBV7-9, the J call TRBJ1-5; a possible D gene is TRBD1 (5 bases). CDR3 nucleotide sequence: TGTGCCAGCAGCTTAGCGTTTCAGGGTGGCAATCAGCCCCAGCATTTT. Residues: CASSLAFQGGNQPQHF.